These T cell receptor beta chains were read from a single sample in a study of T cells in Graves' hyperthyroidism and ophthalmopathy. Each CDR3 protein is one row after TCRdb ran MiXCR on the multiplex PCR reads. The sample records around 520,000 distinct CDR3 sequences, 13% to 15% being singletons. The material sequenced was blood. The receptors shown here come from a woman aged 35 to 49 with Graves' hyperthyroidism. CDR3s include the opening cysteine and the closing phenylalanine or tryptophan. Each record gives: V gene, clone size, J gene, D gene, CDR3 DNA, CDR3 protein. D genes are given only for firm matches. A row's size may be missing; if present it is once, few, many or a size class.

V gene: TRBV4-1
clone size: few
J gene: TRBJ1-1
D gene: TRBD1
CDR3 DNA: TGCGCCAGCAGGACGGACAGGGACACTGAAGCTTTCTTT
CDR3 protein: CASRTDRDTEAFF

V gene: TRBV20-1
clone size: many
J gene: TRBJ2-3
D gene: .
CDR3 DNA: TGCAGTGCTCGAACTGGGGGGAAGGCAGATACGCAGTATTTT
CDR3 protein: CSARTGGKADTQYF

V gene: TRBV6-1
clone size: many
J gene: TRBJ1-1
D gene: .
CDR3 DNA: TGTGCCAGCAGTGACCGGGGGACGGGCACTGAAGCTTTCTTT
CDR3 protein: CASSDRGTGTEAFF

V gene: TRBV2
clone size: .
J gene: TRBJ2-1
D gene: .
CDR3 DNA: TGTGCCAGCACCGACAGTTACAATGAGCAGTTCTTC
CDR3 protein: CASTDSYNEQFF

V gene: TRBV28
clone size: many
J gene: TRBJ1-4
D gene: .
CDR3 DNA: TGTGCCAGCAGACCGCGGGACACCCAACGGACGGAAAAACTGTTTTTT
CDR3 protein: CASRPRDTQRTEKLFF

V gene: TRBV28
clone size: many
J gene: TRBJ2-5
D gene: TRBD1
CDR3 DNA: TGTGCCAGCAGTCTCCCCGGGTCGGGACAGGGGGAAGAGACCCAGTACTTC
CDR3 protein: CASSLPGSGQGEETQYF

V gene: TRBV2
clone size: many
J gene: TRBJ1-2
D gene: .
CDR3 DNA: TGTGCCAGCAGCCTTGGACAGACGGCAAACTATGGCTACACCTTC
CDR3 protein: CASSLGQTANYGYTF

V gene: TRBV20-1
clone size: many
J gene: TRBJ2-7
D gene: TRBD1
CDR3 DNA: TGCAGTGCTTCGAAACGGGACAGTCCCTACGAGCAGTACTTC
CDR3 protein: CSASKRDSPYEQYF

V gene: TRBV29-1
clone size: .
J gene: TRBJ1-1
D gene: .
CDR3 DNA: TGCAGCGTTGGGGGCGGGAGCACTGAAGCTTTCTTT
CDR3 protein: CSVGGGSTEAFF

V gene: TRBV3-1
clone size: many
J gene: TRBJ2-3
D gene: .
CDR3 DNA: TGTGCCAGCAGCCGGGGTAAGCGGAAGAGCACAGATACGCAGTATTTT
CDR3 protein: CASSRGKRKSTDTQYF

V gene: TRBV27
clone size: .
J gene: TRBJ1-2
D gene: TRBD1
CDR3 DNA: TGTGCCAGCGGCCGGACAGGTCCCTATGGCTACACCTTC
CDR3 protein: CASGRTGPYGYTF

V gene: TRBV19
clone size: few
J gene: TRBJ1-4
D gene: TRBD1
CDR3 DNA: TGTGCCAGCAGCTGGGGAACAGGGGAAGATGAAAAACTGTTTTTT
CDR3 protein: CASSWGTGEDEKLFF

V gene: TRBV5-5
clone size: .
J gene: TRBJ2-7
D gene: TRBD1
CDR3 DNA: TGTGCCAGCAGCTTAGACAGGGTTCCTCGGAACGAGCAGTACTTC
CDR3 protein: CASSLDRVPRNEQYF

V gene: TRBV7-9
clone size: .
J gene: TRBJ1-5
D gene: .
CDR3 DNA: TGTGCCAGCAGCTTAGACCTCATGGCAGAGTATTTGAATCAGCCCCAGCATTTT
CDR3 protein: CASSLDLMAEYLNQPQHF

V gene: TRBV19
clone size: .
J gene: TRBJ1-4
D gene: .
CDR3 DNA: TGTGCCAGTGGGGACATTAATGAAAAACTGTTTTTT
CDR3 protein: CASGDINEKLFF

V gene: TRBV18
clone size: few
J gene: TRBJ2-3
D gene: TRBD2
CDR3 DNA: TGTGCCAGCTCAAGGACTAGCAGACTTACGCAGTATTTT
CDR3 protein: CASSRTSRLTQYF

V gene: TRBV9
clone size: .
J gene: TRBJ2-1
D gene: TRBD2
CDR3 DNA: TGTGCCAGCAGCGACCGGGACTACGGGTGGGATGAGCAGTTCTTC
CDR3 protein: CASSDRDYGWDEQFF

V gene: TRBV7-2
clone size: many
J gene: TRBJ2-3
D gene: TRBD2
CDR3 DNA: TGTGCCAGCGGTACTAGCGGGAGCACAGATACGCAGTATTTT
CDR3 protein: CASGTSGSTDTQYF

V gene: TRBV6-1
clone size: .
J gene: TRBJ1-6
D gene: .
CDR3 DNA: TGTGCCAGCCGCGTTACAGGGACTTATAATTCACCCCTCCACTTT
CDR3 protein: CASRVTGTYNSPLHF

V gene: TRBV20-1
clone size: many
J gene: TRBJ2-3
D gene: .
CDR3 DNA: TGCAGTGCTGGGGTTTGGTCTACAGATACGCAGTATTTT
CDR3 protein: CSAGVWSTDTQYF

V gene: TRBV10-3
clone size: .
J gene: TRBJ2-1
D gene: TRBD2
CDR3 DNA: TGTGCCATCAGTGAGATACCTAGACTAGCGGGAGGATTGGGTGAGCAGTTCTTC
CDR3 protein: CAISEIPRLAGGLGEQFF

V gene: TRBV7-9
clone size: many
J gene: TRBJ2-2
D gene: TRBD1
CDR3 DNA: TGTGCCAGCAGCCCGTCGACAGGGTACACCGGGGAGCTGTTTTTT
CDR3 protein: CASSPSTGYTGELFF

V gene: TRBV3-1
clone size: many
J gene: TRBJ1-4
D gene: .
CDR3 DNA: TGTGCCAGCAGCCAATACGGCCGAAATGAAAAACTGTTTTTT
CDR3 protein: CASSQYGRNEKLFF

V gene: TRBV3-1
clone size: many
J gene: TRBJ1-2
D gene: TRBD1
CDR3 DNA: TGTGCCAGCAGCCAAGATCCCGGACAGGGGGGGCTTGGCTACACCTTC
CDR3 protein: CASSQDPGQGGLGYTF

V gene: TRBV7-9
clone size: .
J gene: TRBJ2-7
D gene: .
CDR3 DNA: TGTGCCAGCAGCTTAGGGCCCGGAGGGACAGCTGAACCCGGGCAGTACTTC
CDR3 protein: CASSLGPGGTAEPGQYF

V gene: TRBV2
clone size: .
J gene: TRBJ2-7
D gene: .
CDR3 DNA: TGTGCCAGCAGTGAAGGCAGGGTCTCCTACGAGCAGTACTTC
CDR3 protein: CASSEGRVSYEQYF

V gene: TRBV11-2
clone size: many
J gene: TRBJ1-1
D gene: .
CDR3 DNA: TGTGCCAGCAGCCCTCGTCTGGCCCCTGAAGCTTTCTTT
CDR3 protein: CASSPRLAPEAFF

V gene: TRBV12-3/TRBV12-4
clone size: .
J gene: TRBJ2-1
D gene: .
CDR3 DNA: TGTGCCAGCAGTTTATTGTCCGTTAGCTCCTACAATGAGCAGTTCTTC
CDR3 protein: CASSLLSVSSYNEQFF

V gene: TRBV12-3/TRBV12-4
clone size: many
J gene: TRBJ1-4
D gene: .
CDR3 DNA: TGTGCCAGCAGTCCCGGGAGGGGCAGGGCTAATGAAAAACTGTTTTTT
CDR3 protein: CASSPGRGRANEKLFF

V gene: TRBV2
clone size: .
J gene: TRBJ1-3
D gene: .
CDR3 DNA: TGTGCCAGCAGTCACACATTCTACTCTGGAAACACCATATATTTT
CDR3 protein: CASSHTFYSGNTIYF

V gene: TRBV30
clone size: .
J gene: TRBJ2-5
D gene: .
CDR3 DNA: TGTGCCTGGGGGGACGGACACCAAGAGACCCAGTACTTC
CDR3 protein: CAWGDGHQETQYF

V gene: TRBV28
clone size: many
J gene: TRBJ2-7
D gene: TRBD2
CDR3 DNA: TGTGCCAGCAGTTTACCCCAGGGACTAGCAGCCTCCTACGAGCAGTACTTC
CDR3 protein: CASSLPQGLAASYEQYF

V gene: TRBV29-1
clone size: few
J gene: TRBJ1-1
D gene: .
CDR3 DNA: TGCAGCGTTAAGGGAGGGATGGGGCAGGGCCCTGGAGGAGCTTTCTTT
CDR3 protein: CSVKGGMGQGPGGAFF

V gene: TRBV28
clone size: many
J gene: TRBJ2-7
D gene: .
CDR3 DNA: TGTGCCACCACCTGGCGGAACTACGAGCAGTACTTC
CDR3 protein: CATTWRNYEQYF

V gene: TRBV27
clone size: few
J gene: TRBJ2-5
D gene: .
CDR3 DNA: TGTGCCAGCAGCCCCATAGGGGACGAGACCCAGTACTTC
CDR3 protein: CASSPIGDETQYF

V gene: TRBV2
clone size: few
J gene: TRBJ2-2
D gene: TRBD2
CDR3 DNA: TGTGCCAGCAGTGCCCCGGGACTAGCGGGACGCACCGGGGAGCTGTTTTTT
CDR3 protein: CASSAPGLAGRTGELFF

V gene: TRBV7-9
clone size: many
J gene: TRBJ2-3
D gene: .
CDR3 DNA: TGTGCCAGCAGCGACCTTAGCGGACCCAGCACAGATACGCAGTATTTT
CDR3 protein: CASSDLSGPSTDTQYF

V gene: TRBV10-2
clone size: .
J gene: TRBJ1-2
D gene: .
CDR3 DNA: TGCGCCAGCAGTGACGGGCACAGCTATGGCTACACCTTC
CDR3 protein: CASSDGHSYGYTF

V gene: TRBV6-1
clone size: few
J gene: TRBJ1-4
D gene: .
CDR3 DNA: TGTGCCAGCAGCCACGGAGGGGTTAGTGAAAAACTGTTTTTT
CDR3 protein: CASSHGGVSEKLFF

V gene: TRBV24-1
clone size: .
J gene: TRBJ2-2
D gene: .
CDR3 DNA: TGTGCCACCAGTGATGTTCCCGGCGGGGAGCTGTTTTTT
CDR3 protein: CATSDVPGGELFF

V gene: TRBV29-1
clone size: many
J gene: TRBJ2-5
D gene: TRBD2
CDR3 DNA: TGCAGCGTTGATAGCGGGAGTGAGACCCAGTACTTC
CDR3 protein: CSVDSGSETQYF

V gene: TRBV29-1
clone size: .
J gene: TRBJ2-1
D gene: TRBD2
CDR3 DNA: TGCAGCGTAATCACTAGCGACACCTACAATGAGCAGTTCTTC
CDR3 protein: CSVITSDTYNEQFF

V gene: TRBV7-2
clone size: .
J gene: TRBJ2-5
D gene: TRBD2
CDR3 DNA: TGTGCCAGCAGCTTAGGGCGGGAGGGAGAGACCCAGTACTTC
CDR3 protein: CASSLGREGETQYF

V gene: TRBV29-1
clone size: many
J gene: TRBJ2-4
D gene: TRBD1
CDR3 DNA: TGCAGCGTTTCCCATGGGACAGGCCAAAACATTCAGTACTTC
CDR3 protein: CSVSHGTGQNIQYF

V gene: TRBV6-2/TRBV6-3
clone size: few
J gene: TRBJ1-2
D gene: TRBD1
CDR3 DNA: TGTGCCGGCAGTTCCCGCGGCCCAACAGGGGGCGCGGGTGGCTACACCTTC
CDR3 protein: CAGSSRGPTGGAGGYTF

V gene: TRBV10-3
clone size: few
J gene: TRBJ2-7
D gene: .
CDR3 DNA: TGTGCCATCAGTGCAAATGTCGCCGTCTACGAGCAGTACTTC
CDR3 protein: CAISANVAVYEQYF

V gene: TRBV30
clone size: many
J gene: TRBJ2-1
D gene: .
CDR3 DNA: TGTGCCTGGAGTTCTAACCTTAGGAGCGATGAGCAGTTCTTC
CDR3 protein: CAWSSNLRSDEQFF

V gene: TRBV30
clone size: few
J gene: TRBJ2-1
D gene: TRBD1
CDR3 DNA: TGTGCCTGGAGCCTTACTTCGACAGGGGGATCCTACAATGAGCAGTTCTTC
CDR3 protein: CAWSLTSTGGSYNEQFF

V gene: TRBV28
clone size: many
J gene: TRBJ2-1
D gene: TRBD2
CDR3 DNA: TGTGCCAGCAGTTTACCGACTAGCGGGGCCCACAATGAGCAGTTCTTC
CDR3 protein: CASSLPTSGAHNEQFF

V gene: TRBV28
clone size: many
J gene: TRBJ1-5
D gene: TRBD1
CDR3 DNA: TGTGCCAGCCTGGGACAGGGGGTGGATCAGCCCCAGCATTTT
CDR3 protein: CASLGQGVDQPQHF

V gene: TRBV6-1
clone size: few
J gene: TRBJ1-1
D gene: .
CDR3 DNA: TGTGCCAGCAGTGAACATACGAACACTGAAGCTTTCTTT
CDR3 protein: CASSEHTNTEAFF

V gene: TRBV18
clone size: many
J gene: TRBJ2-2
D gene: .
CDR3 DNA: TGTGCCAGCTCACCGAATAGACAAGAACAGACCGGGGAGCTGTTTTTT
CDR3 protein: CASSPNRQEQTGELFF

V gene: TRBV29-1
clone size: many
J gene: TRBJ2-7
D gene: TRBD1
CDR3 DNA: TGCAGCGGATCGACAGGGGGCCCCTACGAGCAGTACTTC
CDR3 protein: CSGSTGGPYEQYF

V gene: TRBV7-9
clone size: few
J gene: TRBJ2-5
D gene: TRBD2
CDR3 DNA: TGTGCCAGCAGCTTAGGGGCAGCGGGAGGGCCCCAAGAGACCCAGTACTTC
CDR3 protein: CASSLGAAGGPQETQYF

V gene: TRBV29-1
clone size: .
J gene: TRBJ2-1
D gene: .
CDR3 DNA: TGCAGCGTTGAAGAACTAACAGGGAGCAATGAGCAGTTCTTC
CDR3 protein: CSVEELTGSNEQFF